What follows are 21 T cell receptor beta chains derived from one specimen sequenced in a study of regulatory T cells in long-lasting Graves disease. Time point: newly diagnosed GD, antithyroid drugs for less than 3 months. Preparation of the TCR library used RNA extracted from PBMCs. Combining iRepertoire HTBI primers with Arm-PCR of CDR3 regions, the authors built TCR beta libraries. TCRdb re-derived calls from the multiplex PCR reads in MiXCR, one entry per CDR3 protein. The sample includes 600,000 to 650,000 distinct CDR3 sequences, roughly 15% of them seen just once. Another study also made use of these data, one on T cells in Graves' hyperthyroidism and ophthalmopathy.

Sequencing used peripheral blood mononuclear cells (PBMCs), obtained at new diagnosis, from a patient treated with antithyroid drugs. The receptors were gathered from a woman younger than 45 with Graves disease.

This clonotype was seen many times. V and J are TRBV27 and TRBJ2-5, with 11 positions matching TRBD1. The CDR3 sequence is 17 residues long. The V segment lost 3 bases and the J segment 4 bases; nucleotides outside the gene matches: 10. From germline, CDR1 is MNHEY and CDR2 SMNVEV (reference sequence). The CDR3 nucleotides read TGTGCCAGCAGTTTCTCATCTGGACAGGGGGCGCGAGAGACCCAGTACTTC. The encoded protein is CASSFSSGQGARETQYF.

In this sample, this clonotype turned up many times. The chain employs TRBV7-2 and TRBJ2-1; the D gene could be TRBD1 or TRBD2 (5 bases each). CDR3 length: 15 amino acids. CDR1 and CDR2 from the germline V gene are SGHTA and FQGNSA. Trimming shortened V by 4 bases and J by 4 bases, and 14 bases separated the two germline ends. The CDR3 region is CASSYGTFLYNEQFF. The CDR3 coding sequence is TGTGCCAGCAGCTATGGGACCTTCCTTTACAATGAGCAGTTCTTC.

This clonotype turned up a few times. This may come from a read error, since a much larger clone is one base off. The conserved closing phenylalanine or tryptophan is absent in this CDR3, likely reflecting a read error. V is TRBV3-1 and J is TRBJ1-1; D is ambiguous. Trimming took 0 bases from V and 3 from J, leaving 5 bases between them. The CDR3 length is 13 residues. Germline V gene sequence: CDR1 LGHDT, CDR2 YNNKEL (reference sequence). Here the CDR3 DNA reads TGTGCCAGCAGCCAAGAACCCCACACTGAAGCTTTCCTT. This gives the protein CASSQEPHTEAFL.

This clonotype was seen a few times. V usage is TRBV5-1 and J usage is TRBJ1-2; D perhaps matches TRBD1 (5 bases). Deletions cut 7 bases from V and 4 bases from J, with 11 bases between. CDR3 length equals 12 residues. The germline gives CDR1 SGHRS, CDR2 YFSETQ. In nucleotides, the CDR3 is TGCGCCAGCGGGGGTGAGGGCTATGGCTACACCTTC. It encodes CASGGEGYGYTF.

CDR3 sequence reads: CASSPIQSGRSNEQFF. The CDR3 coding sequence is TGTGCCAGCAGCCCGATTCAATCCGGGAGGAGCAATGAGCAGTTCTTC. The V call is TRBV7-9, the J call TRBJ2-5; TRBD2 agrees at 7 bases. TRBJ2-1 matches the DNA end more closely, so the J call is doubtful. This CDR3 comprises 16 residues. In germline, CDR1 is SEHNR, CDR2 FQNEAQ (reference sequence).

This clonotype showed up many times. The V and J genes are TRBV7-9 and TRBJ1-2; D possibly corresponds to TRBD1 (6 bases). The CDR3 has 14 residues. Germline assignment: CDR1 SEHNR and CDR2 FQNEAQ (reference sequence). V lost 5 bases to trimming and J lost 4 bases, with 14 bases between them. The CDR3 is CASSAAGDFYGYTF. CDR3 bases: TGTGCCAGCAGCGCGGCAGGGGACTTCTATGGCTACACCTTC.

The V and J genes are TRBV2 and TRBJ2-7, with 10 bases that match TRBD1. Looked up from germline, CDR1 is SNHLY and CDR2 is FYNNEI. The junction had 8 bases not matched to a gene; V was cut back by 6 bases and J by 3 bases. The CDR3 totals 15 residues. The CDR3 reads CASSGQGGLGYEQYF. The CDR3 nucleotides read TGTGCCAGCAGCGGACAGGGGGGCCTCGGCTACGAGCAGTACTTC.

The chain joins TRBV18 to TRBJ2-5; no clear D gene. Trimming removed 0 bases at V and 4 bases at J, with 6 bases between. Germline CDR1 is KGHSH and CDR2 is LQKENI. The CDR3 runs 13 residues. The CDR3 reads CASSPPMGETQYF. CDR3 nucleotides: TGTGCCAGCTCACCACCGATGGGAGAGACCCAGTACTTC.

The chain carries TRBV27 and TRBJ2-6; no reliable D call. V was trimmed by 5 bases and J by 0 bases, leaving 11 bases between them. The CDR3 runs to 16 residues. Per the germline V gene, CDR1 is MNHEY and CDR2 is SMNVEV (reference sequence). The CDR3, as DNA: TGTGCCAGCAGTCCGACGGGTAGCTCTGGGGCCAACGTCCTGACTTTC. Translated, it gives CASSPTGSSGANVLTF.

This clonotype was observed at least ten times. The rearrangement uses TRBV6-5 and TRBJ2-1, with 8 bases matching TRBD2. CDR3 size: 15 residues. V gave up 4 bases and J gave up 4 bases; unmatched junction bases: 6. From germline, CDR1 is MNHEY and CDR2 SVGAGI. The CDR3 loop is CASSLSGSVYNEQFF. The CDR3 region has the DNA TGTGCCAGCAGTTTAAGCGGGAGTGTATACAATGAGCAGTTCTTC.

The sample holds many counts of this clonotype. This rearrangement joins TRBV6-5 to TRBJ1-2, with 9 bases matching TRBD1. Germline loops: CDR1 MNHEY, CDR2 SVGAGI. Germline trimming cut 6 bases from V and 11 bases from J; bases unmatched to any gene: 19. The length of the CDR3 is 16 residues. The CDR3 loop is CASSVDRGVQLMRYTF. The CDR3 coding sequence is TGTGCCAGCAGCGTTGACAGGGGGGTTCAGCTTATGCGGTACACCTTC.

This clonotype came up a few times. This chain connects TRBV6-2 or TRBV6-3 to TRBJ2-3; perhaps TRBD1 as D (6 bases). Germline V gene data show CDR1 as MNHEY and CDR2 as SVGEGT. Trimming removed 2 bases at V and 6 bases at J, with 12 bases between. The CDR3 contains 14 residues. The CDR3 sequence: CASSYAARGDTQYF. CDR3 sequence (DNA): TGTGCCAGCAGTTACGCGGCGAGGGGGGATACGCAGTATTTT.

The table lists this clonotype with a few counts. The chain couples TRBV6-2 or TRBV6-3 to TRBJ2-7, with 8 bases matching TRBD1. The CDR3 totals 15 residues. The V segment lost 6 bases and the J segment 6 bases; nucleotides outside the gene matches: 13. The germline CDR1 and CDR2 sequences are MNHEY and SVGEGT. CDR3 in DNA: TGTGCCAGCAGGCGAGATGGACAGGGAAGGGGCGAGCAGTACTTC. Amino acids: CASRRDGQGRGEQYF.

This clonotype was seen ten or more times. For the CDR3, the DNA is TGTGCCAGCAGCCCCTTGGGCGCTGAAGCTTTCTTT. Translating gives CASSPLGAEAFF. The chain combines TRBV3-1 with TRBJ1-1; D gene unclear. V was shortened by 4 bases and J by 6 bases, with 9 bases between the two germline ends. The CDR3 length is 12 residues. Germline lookup yields CDR1 LGHDT and CDR2 YNNKEL (reference sequence).

V usage is TRBV30 and J usage is TRBJ1-1, with TRBD1 as a possible D gene (6 bases). Germline values: CDR1 GTSNPN, CDR2 SVGIG (reference sequence). This CDR3 comprises 13 residues. V was trimmed by 3 bases and J by 6 bases, leaving 14 bases between them. CDR3 loop: CAWRLGGAAEAFF. The CDR3 DNA is TGTGCCTGGAGGCTGGGGGGGGCAGCTGAAGCTTTCTTT.

This clonotype appeared many times. The rearrangement joins TRBV10-3 to TRBJ2-3; 8 bases match TRBD2. From germline, CDR1 is ENHRY and CDR2 SYGVKD. This CDR3 is 14 amino acids long. After removal of 3 bases from V and 5 bases from J, the junction contained 4 bases not matched to a gene. The CDR3 loop reads CAISDLGGGDTQYF. In DNA, the CDR3 is TGTGCCATCAGTGACCTCGGGGGGGGAGATACGCAGTATTTT.

V gene TRBV2 combines with J gene TRBJ2-5; D is possibly TRBD1 (7 bases). Trimming pared 7 bases from V and 2 bases from J, leaving 20 bases between. The CDR3 spans 16 residues. Per the germline V gene, CDR1 is SNHLY and CDR2 is FYNNEI. The CDR3 is CASKEGGQRDQETQYF. The DNA of the CDR3 is TGTGCCAGCAAAGAGGGGGGACAGAGAGATCAAGAGACCCAGTACTTC.

This clonotype has ten or more counts. The CDR3 DNA reads TGTGCCAGCAGTACTGGGGACCGAGCCTACGAGCAGTACTTC. It specifies CASSTGDRAYEQYF. The gene calls are TRBV12-3 or TRBV12-4 and TRBJ2-7; the D call may be TRBD1 or TRBD2 (5 bases each). The V end was cut by 5 bases, the J end by 2 bases, with 13 bases between. The CDR3 has 14 amino acids.

The sample holds a few counts of this clonotype. This chain uses TRBV27 with TRBJ1-2; no clear D. Trimming shortened V by 0 bases and J by 2 bases, and 13 bases separated the two germline ends. CDR1 is MNHEY, CDR2 SMNVEV, per germline (reference sequence). CDR3 length: 16 amino acids. Here the CDR3 DNA reads TGTGCCAGCAGTTTATCGTCCAGGTACCTCAACTATGGCTACACCTTC. Its protein product is CASSLSSRYLNYGYTF.

This clonotype has more than one count but fewer than ten. The V and J genes are TRBV27 and TRBJ2-7; D tentatively reads TRBD1 or TRBD2 (6 bases each). Trimming removed 8 bases from V and 1 base from J, with 15 bases in between. Per germline, CDR1 MNHEY and CDR2 SMNVEV (reference sequence). The CDR3 runs to 14 residues. Here the CDR3 reads CASGGTKSSYEQYF. CDR3 bases: TGTGCCAGCGGGGGGACAAAATCATCCTACGAGCAGTACTTC.

This clonotype came up many times. The chain couples TRBV20-1 to TRBJ1-5; weak D call: TRBD1 (6 bases). The ends were cut back, 6 bases at V and 11 bases at J, with 17 bases in the middle. The CDR3 totals 12 residues. Germline V gene lookup returns CDR1 DFQATT and CDR2 SNEGSKA (reference sequence). This chain's CDR3 is CSANGPSGAQHF. CDR3 nucleotide sequence: TGCAGTGCCAACGGCCCATCAGGGGCCCAGCATTTT.